The 19 T cell receptor beta chains below all came from one sample that was sequenced in a study of T cells in Graves' hyperthyroidism and ophthalmopathy. Authors of the study amplified TCR beta CDR3 regions from RNA transcripts. Initially, a first-round RT-PCR of the TCR CDR3 employed the HTBI primer set. TCRdb ran MiXCR on the multiplex PCR reads and lists one entry per CDR3 protein. The table lists around 600,000 distinct CDR3 sequences, about a sixth of them singletons. Input material: blood. These receptors were obtained from a woman between 40 and 50 years old with Graves' ophthalmopathy.

V usage is TRBV28 and J usage is TRBJ1-2; D is unclear. V was cut by 8 bases and J by 6 bases, with 10 bases left in between. The CDR3 has 11 amino acids. Germline V gene data show CDR1 as MDHEN and CDR2 as SYDVKM. For the CDR3, the DNA is TGTGCCAGCCTTCGGGCAGATGGCTACACCTTC. Translation gives CASLRADGYTF.

This clonotype has at least ten counts. The chain joins TRBV5-6 to TRBJ2-1, with a tentative D call TRBD2 (7 bases). CDR1 is SGHDT, CDR2 YYEEEE, per germline. Trimming shortened V by 4 bases and J by 7 bases, and 18 bases separated the two germline ends. CDR3 length: 15 residues. DNA of the CDR3: TGTGCCAGCAGCCCGATAGGGGGGGGCAGGAATGAGCAGTTCTTC. Protein sequence: CASSPIGGGRNEQFF.

The rearrangement joins TRBV4-1 to TRBJ1-1, with TRBD1 identical over 7 bases. Germline V gene lookup returns CDR1 MGHRA and CDR2 YSYEKL. V shed 3 bases, J shed 4 bases, and the junction held 5 bases outside the gene matches. The CDR3 extends over 14 amino acids. The CDR3 spells CASSQSDRVTEAFF. The CDR3 DNA follows: TGCGCCAGCAGCCAGTCTGACAGGGTCACTGAAGCTTTCTTT.

This sequence joins TRBV6-9 and TRBJ1-5; D remains unclear. CDR1 and CDR2 (germline): MNHGY, SVAAGI. The CDR3 runs 14 residues. V was clipped by 4 bases and J by 0 bases, with 7 bases between them. The CDR3 nucleotides are TGTGCCAGCAGTTCCCATGCTAGCAATCAGCCCCAGCATTTT. This gives the protein CASSSHASNQPQHF.

This clonotype appeared a single time. The rearrangement links TRBV29-1 to TRBJ2-1, with 8 bases matching TRBD2. The germline gives CDR1 SQVTM, CDR2 ANQGSEA. V lost 8 bases and J lost 4; bases outside the gene matches: 7. The CDR3 extends over 13 amino acids. The CDR3: CSSSGGAYNEQFF. In nucleotides, the CDR3 is TGCAGCTCCTCGGGGGGGGCGTACAATGAGCAGTTCTTC.

The rearrangement joins TRBV18 to TRBJ2-2; D not certain. The CDR3 totals 18 residues. Trimming removed 4 bases at V and 4 bases at J, with 22 bases between. The V gene's germline CDR1 is KGHSH and CDR2 LQKENI. The CDR3: CASSRPRSRYLSTGELFF. The CDR3 DNA reads as TGTGCCAGCTCACGTCCACGGTCGCGTTACCTAAGCACCGGGGAGCTGTTTTTT.

The V gene is TRBV6-5, the J gene TRBJ2-1; 8 positions match TRBD2. The V and J ends lost 1 base and 5 bases, in that order; junction bases with no gene match: 7. The germline V gene encodes CDR1 MNHEY and CDR2 SVGAGI. The length of the CDR3 is 16 residues. For the CDR3, the DNA is TGTGCCAGCAGTTACTTTTCCGGGAGGGCCGACAATGAGCAGTTCTTC. This sequence encodes CASSYFSGRADNEQFF.

This clonotype was detected many times. V usage is TRBV2 and J usage is TRBJ1-2; possibly TRBD1 for D (5 bases). The CDR3 covers 14 residues. Germline V gives CDR1 SNHLY, CDR2 FYNNEI. Trimming left V 6 bases short and J 6 bases short, with 17 bases between. CDR3 amino acids: CASRALTDIDGYTF. CDR3 coding DNA: TGTGCCAGCAGGGCCTTGACAGATATAGATGGCTACACCTTC.

This clonotype came up a few times. A much more abundant neighbour one base away suggests this may be a read error. The chain couples TRBV18 to TRBJ1-4; D remains unclear. Germline CDR1 and CDR2: KGHSH and LQKENI. The V and J ends lost 5 bases and 7 bases respectively, with 11 bases between them. The CDR3 contains 13 residues. Here the CDR3 DNA reads TGTGCCAGCTCAACAGACAATCCTGAAAAACTGTTTTTT. Encoded protein: CASSTDNPEKLFF. Variable domain in full (rest from reference TRBV18 and TRBJ1-4): NAGVMQNPRHLVRRRGQEARLRCSPMKGHSHVYWYRQLPEEGLKFMVYLQKENIIDESGMPKERFSAEFPKEGPSILRIQQVVRGDSAAYFCASSTDNPEKLFFGSGTQLSVL.

The chain employs TRBV19 and TRBJ2-3; 13 bases are a match to TRBD2. Losses at the gene ends were 7 bases for V and 2 bases for J; bases not matched to a gene: 12. The CDR3 consists of 18 residues. CDR1 is LNHDA and CDR2 is SQIVND in the germline V gene (reference sequence). Here the CDR3 DNA reads TGTGCCAGTAACGACTTCGGGACTAGCGGGGACCTCACAGATACGCAGTATTTT. Amino acid sequence: CASNDFGTSGDLTDTQYF.

The chain recombines TRBV18 with TRBJ1-3; 12 nucleotides match TRBD1. The V and J ends lost 3 bases and 3 bases, in that order; junction bases with no gene match: 3. The CDR3 covers 16 residues. The germline gives CDR1 KGHSH, CDR2 LQKENI. CDR3 amino acids: CASSPGQGAVGNTIYF. The DNA for the CDR3 is TGTGCCAGCTCACCGGGACAGGGGGCTGTTGGAAACACCATATATTTT.

The chain recombines TRBV11-2 with TRBJ1-5, with no clear D. The CDR3 runs to 14 residues. Germline loops: CDR1 SGHAT, CDR2 FQNNGV. V gave up 7 bases and J gave up 4 bases, with 14 bases separating them. The CDR3 reads CASTSDLPNQPQHF. The CDR3 DNA follows: TGTGCCAGCACCTCAGATCTTCCAAATCAGCCCCAGCATTTT. Variable domain in full (rest from reference TRBV11-2 and TRBJ1-5): EAGVAQSPRYKIIEKRQSVAFWCNPISGHATLYWYQQILGQGPKLLIQFQNNGVVDDSQLPKDRFSAERLKGVDSTLKIQPAKLEDSAVYLCASTSDLPNQPQHFGDGTRLSIL.

This clonotype has more than one count but fewer than ten. The chain employs TRBV7-3 and TRBJ2-1; the D is unclear. The CDR3 has 14 amino acids. Germline V gene data show CDR1 as SGHTA and CDR2 as FQGTGA. V was clipped by 3 bases and J by 8 bases, with 14 bases between them. CDR3 amino acids: CASSLSSLGDEQFF. As DNA, the CDR3 is TGTGCCAGCAGCTTGTCTTCCCTCGGAGATGAGCAGTTCTTC.

This clonotype was counted at least ten times. The gene calls are TRBV20-1 and TRBJ1-1, with a tentative D call TRBD1 (6 bases). V was clipped by 1 base and J by 0 bases, with 6 bases between them. The V gene's germline CDR1 is DFQATT and CDR2 SNEGSKA (reference sequence). There are 13 residues in the CDR3. CDR3 amino acids: CSARAGVNTEAFF. The CDR3 nucleotides are TGCAGTGCTAGAGCAGGGGTGAACACTGAAGCTTTCTTT.

This clonotype was found many times. The J gene is TRBJ1-2, the V gene TRBV5-1; D is perhaps TRBD1 (6 bases). Trimming stripped 3 bases from V and 3 bases from J, with 21 bases between. The CDR3 extends over 17 amino acids. Looked up from germline, CDR1 is SGHRS and CDR2 is YFSETQ. The CDR3 DNA reads as TGCGCCAGCAGCTCCACCGGTCGGACAGTCGAATACTATGGCTACACCTTC. This gives the protein CASSSTGRTVEYYGYTF.

This clonotype occurred many times. The gene calls are TRBV2 and TRBJ2-7, with D maybe TRBD2 (6 bases). The CDR3 extends over 16 amino acids. CDR1 is SNHLY, CDR2 FYNNEI, per germline. Between the trimmed V and J ends, which lost 4 bases and 0 bases, there was a span of 16 bases. The CDR3 nucleotides are TGTGCCAGCAGTGCGGCGGGAAAGAGCCTCTCCTACGAGCAGTACTTC. Encoded protein: CASSAAGKSLSYEQYF.

In its sample, this clonotype was seen many times. V gene TRBV2 combines with J gene TRBJ1-1; D is perhaps TRBD1 (5 bases). The CDR3 runs to 15 residues. The germline CDR1 and CDR2 sequences are SNHLY and FYNNEI. V lost 7 bases to trimming and J lost 5 bases, with 20 bases between them. The CDR3 nucleotides read TGTGCCAGCAAGGGGACGGACTCCCCGGGGACTGAAGCTTTCTTT. It yields the protein CASKGTDSPGTEAFF.

The chain links TRBV7-2 to TRBJ2-1, with 9 bases that match TRBD1. CDR3 length: 13 residues. Germline-derived CDR1 and CDR2 are SGHTA and FQGNSA. The V segment lost 5 bases and the J segment 10 bases; nucleotides outside the gene matches: 6. The DNA for the CDR3 is TGTGCCAGCAGCATAAACAGGGGGCGAGAGCAGTTCTTC. Translated, it gives CASSINRGREQFF. The variable domain in full, completed from reference TRBV7-2 and TRBJ2-1, reads GAGVSQSPSNKVTEKGKDVELRCDPISGHTALYWYRQSLGQGLEFLIYFQGNSAPDKSGLPSDRFSAERTGGSVSTLTIQRTQQEDSAVYLCASSINRGREQFFGPGTRLTVL.

This chain connects TRBV7-2 to TRBJ2-1; D is ambiguous. The CDR3 extends over 14 amino acids. Germline V gene sequence: CDR1 SGHTA, CDR2 FQGNSA. The V gene lost 0 bases and the J gene lost 6 bases, with 9 bases spanning the gap. The CDR3 spells CASSLAIIPNEQFF. Written as DNA, the CDR3 is TGTGCCAGCAGCTTAGCGATCATACCCAATGAGCAGTTCTTC.